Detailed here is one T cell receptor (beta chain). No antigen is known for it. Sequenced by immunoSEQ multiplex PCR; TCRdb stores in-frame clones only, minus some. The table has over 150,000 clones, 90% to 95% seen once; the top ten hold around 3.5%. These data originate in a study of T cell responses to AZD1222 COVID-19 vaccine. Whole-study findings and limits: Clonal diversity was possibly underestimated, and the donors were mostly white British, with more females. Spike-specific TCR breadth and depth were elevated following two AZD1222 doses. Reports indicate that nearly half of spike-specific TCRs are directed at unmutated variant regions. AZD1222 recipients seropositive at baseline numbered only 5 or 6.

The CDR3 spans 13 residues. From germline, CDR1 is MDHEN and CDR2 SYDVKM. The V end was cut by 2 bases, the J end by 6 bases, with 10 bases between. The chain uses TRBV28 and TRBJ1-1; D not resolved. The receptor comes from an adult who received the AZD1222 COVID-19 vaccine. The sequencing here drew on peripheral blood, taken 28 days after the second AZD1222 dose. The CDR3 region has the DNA TGTGCCAGCAGTTTAACAGTACCTCCTGAAGCTTTCTTT. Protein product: CASSLTVPPEAFF.